Each of the 19 T cell receptor beta chains below was sequenced from the same sample in a study of human T cells and chemical hapten exposure. As for time point: patch test 2, 6 weeks after DPC sensitization. Documented treatment: therapeutic diphenylcyclopropenone sensitization with weekly scalp DPC. Each CDR3 protein gets one entry after TCRdb re-called the RACE reads with MiXCR. Altogether approximately 84,000 distinct CDR3 sequences are present, around a tenth being singletons, with the ten largest covering 1.5% to 2%. The source material was whole blood, sampled in connection with sensitization to the hapten diphenylcyclopropenone (DPC). These receptor sequences come from a man in his late teens or twenties with alopecia areata. Some clones in this sample may be carry-over from other donors' samples.

This clonotype was recorded a few times. The genes are TRBV7-9 and TRBJ2-1; D tentatively fits TRBD1 or TRBD2 (6 bases each). V was clipped by 3 bases and J by 5 bases, with 14 bases between them. The CDR3 runs to 15 residues. The germline CDR1 and CDR2 sequences are SEHNR and FQNEAQ (reference sequence). The CDR3 DNA is TGTGCCAGCAGCTTTGGGGGGCTAGGGCACAATGAGCAGTTCTTC. It specifies CASSFGGLGHNEQFF.

The V and J genes are TRBV9 and TRBJ1-5; D is uncertain. V lost 0 bases, J lost 6 bases, and 7 bases lay in between. This CDR3 region has 13 residues. Germline values: CDR1 SGDLS, CDR2 YYNGEE. Here the CDR3 DNA reads TGTGCCAGCAGCGTAGGAACGGTTCAGCCCCAGCATTTT. Protein product: CASSVGTVQPQHF.

This clonotype was seen just once. The genes are TRBV29-1 and TRBJ2-7; no clear D gene. The V gene's germline CDR1 is SQVTM and CDR2 ANQGSEA. The CDR3 is 12 amino acids. V lost 5 bases to trimming and J lost 0 bases, with 8 bases between them. Here the CDR3 reads CSVKTLSYEQYF. CDR3 in DNA: TGCAGCGTTAAGACCCTCTCCTACGAGCAGTACTTC.

This clonotype was counted between two and nine times. The J gene is TRBJ2-2, the V gene TRBV6-1; D is unclear. Germline V gene data show CDR1 as MNHNS and CDR2 as SASEGT. This CDR3 is 15 amino acids long. V lost 3 bases, J lost 2 bases, and 10 bases lay in between. This CDR3 is CASSENLLNTGELFF. Written as DNA, the CDR3 is TGTGCCAGCAGTGAGAACTTACTTAACACCGGGGAGCTGTTTTTT.

The chain has TRBV4-3 and TRBJ2-2; TRBD2 matches at 9 bases. There are 15 residues in the CDR3. Germline V CDR1 and CDR2: LGHNA, YSLEER. Losses at the gene ends were 3 bases for V and 6 bases for J; bases not matched to a gene: 5. CDR3 region: CASSHSSGDAGELFF. The CDR3 DNA follows: TGCGCCAGCAGCCACTCTAGCGGGGACGCCGGGGAGCTGTTTTTT.

The J gene is TRBJ2-2, the V gene TRBV29-1, with D hard to call. This CDR3 spans 13 amino acids. Looked up from germline, CDR1 is SQVTM and CDR2 is ANQGSEA. Trimming left V 5 bases short and J 0 bases short, with 7 bases between. The chain's CDR3 is CSVIDPNTGELFF. The CDR3 DNA sequence: TGCAGCGTTATCGACCCGAACACCGGGGAGCTGTTTTTT.

The table lists this clonotype with many counts. V and J are TRBV7-3 and TRBJ2-5; TRBD1 is a possible D gene (5 bases). The CDR3 covers 17 residues. Trimming shortened V by 5 bases and J by 5 bases, and 24 bases separated the two germline ends. Germline-derived CDR1 and CDR2 are SGHTA and FQGTGA. CDR3: CASSVQIGQGKQETQYF. The DNA of the CDR3 is TGTGCCAGCAGCGTTCAGATCGGTCAGGGAAAACAGGAGACCCAGTACTTC. The variable domain in full, with the rest retrieved from reference TRBV7-3 and TRBJ2-5, is GAGVSQTPSNKVTEKGKYVELRCDPISGHTALYWYRQSLGQGPEFLIYFQGTGAADDSGLPNDRFFAVRPEGSVSTLKIQRTERGDSAVYLCASSVQIGQGKQETQYFGPGTRLLVL.

V and J are TRBV5-1 and TRBJ2-5; 9 bases fit TRBD1. CDR1 is SGHRS and CDR2 is YFSETQ in the germline V gene. The CDR3 has 13 amino acids. V was clipped by 5 bases and J by 6 bases; unmatched bases: 5. CDR3 sequence (DNA): TGCGCCAGCAGTTACGGACAGGGGCAGACCCAGTACTTC. This gives the protein CASSYGQGQTQYF.

This clonotype was observed many times. The rearrangement links TRBV6-2 or TRBV6-3 to TRBJ2-7; the D is unclear. The CDR3 sequence is 14 residues long. CDR1 MNHEY and CDR2 SVGEGT come from the germline V gene. V dropped 4 bases and J dropped 2 bases, with 12 bases sitting between them. CDR3 protein: CASSFVGGAYEQYF. Written as DNA, the CDR3 is TGTGCCAGCAGTTTCGTCGGCGGAGCCTACGAGCAGTACTTC.

The rearrangement joins TRBV29-1 to TRBJ2-2; the D gene is possibly TRBD2 (7 bases). The germline V gene encodes CDR1 SQVTM and CDR2 ANQGSEA. The V and J ends lost 2 bases and 9 bases respectively, with 13 bases between them. CDR3 length: 13 residues. The CDR3 bases are TGCAGCGTTGAATCAGGGGAGGGTCGGGAGCTGTTTTTT. It yields the protein CSVESGEGRELFF.

The gene calls are TRBV14 and TRBJ2-2, with TRBD1 matching 9 bases. With 6 bases clipped from V and 4 bases from J, the junction kept 6 bases outside the gene matches. Germline V gene sequence: CDR1 SGHDN, CDR2 FVKESK. The CDR3 is made up of 15 amino acids. CDR3 protein: CASSRQGVRTGELFF. The DNA of the CDR3 is TGTGCCAGCAGTCGACAGGGGGTCCGCACCGGGGAGCTGTTTTTT.

This clonotype showed up many times. The chain joins TRBV20-1 to TRBJ1-1, with D unclear. The CDR3 length is 11 residues. CDR1 is DFQATT and CDR2 is SNEGSKA in the germline V gene (reference sequence). V was cut by 6 bases and J by 7 bases, with 12 bases left in between. Here the CDR3 DNA reads TGCAGTGCATCTGGGTCTAGTGAAGCTTTCTTT. Its translation: CSASGSSEAFF.

The chain carries TRBV4-2 and TRBJ1-3; no clear D. The germline gives CDR1 LGHNA, CDR2 YNFKEQ. V lost 0 bases and J 0 bases, leaving 9 bases between the germline ends. The CDR3 length is 16 residues. In DNA, the CDR3 is TGTGCCAGCAGCCAAGATTTAGGCAACTCTGGAAACACCATATATTTT. It encodes CASSQDLGNSGNTIYF.

This clonotype was counted many times. DNA for the CDR3: TGTGCCAGCAAAACCAACGGGTTCCAACCTGCCTCGTACTTC. It specifies CASKTNGFQPASYF. The V call is TRBV3-1, the J call TRBJ2-5; D gene unclear. Germline V gene data show CDR1 as LGHDT and CDR2 as YNNKEL (reference sequence). V was cut by 7 bases and J by 13 bases, with 25 bases left in between. This CDR3 region has 14 residues.

The chain is built from TRBV7-3 and TRBJ2-2, with TRBD1 matching 8 bases. V dropped 5 bases and J dropped 1; count of bases not matched to a gene: 3. The length of the CDR3 is 15 residues. Germline V lookup: CDR1 SGHTA, CDR2 FQGTGA. DNA of the CDR3: TGTGCCAGCAGCCTCAGGGGGCGGAACACCGGGGAGCTGTTTTTT. The encoded protein is CASSLRGRNTGELFF.

The genes are TRBV6-2 or TRBV6-3 and TRBJ1-1; D remains unclear. V shed 2 bases and J shed 7 bases, with 5 bases lying between them. CDR1 is MNHEY, CDR2 SVGEGT, per germline. This CDR3 is built from 11 residues. CDR3 loop: CASSYKVEAFF. DNA for the CDR3: TGTGCCAGCAGTTACAAGGTTGAAGCTTTCTTT.

V is TRBV6-5 and J is TRBJ1-1; D is perhaps TRBD1 (5 bases). The CDR3 runs 13 residues. The germline gives CDR1 MNHEY, CDR2 SVGAGI. V lost 8 bases and J 0 bases, leaving 10 bases between the germline ends. This CDR3 reads CASRGAMNTEAFF. Here the CDR3 DNA reads TGTGCCAGCCGTGGGGCGATGAACACTGAAGCTTTCTTT.

This clonotype was detected only a few times. The chain has TRBV12-3 or TRBV12-4 and TRBJ1-6; D not resolved. The CDR3 runs 17 residues. Trimming cost V 0 bases and J 14 bases, with 23 bases left between them. CDR3 in amino acids: CASSLARGTGNQFALHF. CDR3 nucleotides: TGTGCCAGCAGTTTAGCGCGTGGAACGGGGAACCAGTTCGCCCTCCACTTT.

This clonotype was observed at least ten times. This chain joins TRBV12-3 or TRBV12-4 and TRBJ1-1; maybe TRBD1 (5 bases). V was clipped by 7 bases and J by 2 bases, with 14 bases between them. This CDR3 has 14 amino acids. The DNA of the CDR3 is TGTGCCAGCACCCTCCGAGGGGCAAACACTGAAGCTTTCTTT. This translates into CASTLRGANTEAFF.